This T cell receptor (beta chain) was sequenced in a study of CD8+ T cells in alopecia areata. Study-level findings and limits: Sequences from scalp samples also cover resident alphabeta T cells of normal skin. Scalp lesions, especially in alopecia totalis/universalis, had higher clonality than normal scalp.

This clone has only a few counts. Antigen: not known. Sequencing used cDNA as its template, made by extracting RNA and reverse transcribing it. Measured with immunoSEQ multiplex PCR; TCRdb has only the in-frame clones, and not every one. The table records about 30,000 clones, about two thirds of them present only once. Germline CDR1 reads MNHEY; CDR2 reads SMNVEV (reference sequence). This CDR3 region has 14 residues. V shed 5 bases, J shed 6 bases, and the junction held 5 bases outside the gene matches. The clonotype originates from a human donor with alopecia areata. The sequenced sample was NKG2D-high CD8+ T cells sorted from blood. The V gene is TRBV27, the J gene TRBJ2-1, with TRBD1 matching over 9 bases. The CDR3 DNA sequence: TGTGCCAGCAGTCCGGGACAGGGATGCAATGAGCAGTTCTTC. It translates to CASSPGQGCNEQFF.